The 7 T cell receptor beta chains given below trace back to one sample, sequenced in a study of blood T cell repertoires in COVID-19 (dated by TCRdb to between 2020 and 2021). Library preparation used the immunoSEQ multiplex PCR assay. Not all clones reach the TCRdb copy of this immuneACCESS table, which keeps in-frame sequences only. Checked studies attribute under half of the gap to unresolved V genes and leave the rest unexplained. The sample data list 250,000 to 300,000 clones, and roughly 90% of these were observed just once. Together, the top ten hold 2.1% of the sample. The sequenced sample consisted of peripheral blood. The receptors originated from a woman aged 55-69 years with COVID-19, enrolled during active disease.

The chain employs TRBV5-1 and TRBJ1-2, with 8 bases lining up with TRBD1. Germline lookup yields CDR1 SGHRS and CDR2 YFSETQ. V was clipped by 6 bases and J by 6 bases; unmatched bases: 13. CDR3 length: 15 amino acids. The CDR3 coding sequence is TGCGCCAGCACCGCGGAAAACAGGGGGGCCCATGGCTACACCTTC. It translates to CASTAENRGAHGYTF.

The genes are TRBV6-5 and TRBJ1-2; no clear D. Germline V gene sequence: CDR1 MNHEY, CDR2 SVGAGI. This CDR3 has 13 residues. Trimming took 4 bases from V and 2 from J, leaving 8 bases between them. CDR3 nucleotides: TGTGCCAGCAGTTTCGGGTCGAACTATGGCTACACCTTC. This encodes CASSFGSNYGYTF.

This rearrangement joins TRBV27 to TRBJ1-6; D might be TRBD1 (5 bases). Deletions cut 5 bases from V and 19 bases from J, with 24 bases between. The CDR3 is made up of 14 amino acids. From germline, CDR1 is MNHEY and CDR2 SMNVEV (reference sequence). The CDR3 DNA sequence: TGTGCCAGCAGTCCAACCGGGACTCCACTTATCGATCACTTT. It encodes CASSPTGTPLIDHF.

The chain has TRBV7-9 and TRBJ1-1; 7 bases match TRBD1. The CDR3 sequence is 13 residues long. J lost 4 bases, V lost 5 bases, and 4 bases had no gene match. The germline gives CDR1 SEHNR, CDR2 FQNEAQ (reference sequence). CDR3 bases: TGTGCCAGCAGCCGGGACAGCAGCACTGAAGCTTTCTTT. It encodes CASSRDSSTEAFF.

Only a few counts were recorded for this clone. This rearrangement joins TRBV9 to TRBJ1-6; D is undetermined. CDR1 and CDR2 (germline): SGDLS, YYNGEE. Trimming stripped 0 bases from V and 5 bases from J, with 9 bases between. This CDR3 contains 15 residues. The CDR3 loop reads CASSVGSTNNSPLHF. CDR3 coding DNA: TGTGCCAGCAGCGTAGGGTCTACCAATAATTCACCCCTCCACTTT.

The rearrangement uses TRBV11-3 and TRBJ2-1; 15 bases are shared with TRBD2. Germline lookup yields CDR1 SGHNT and CDR2 YENEEA. J was trimmed by 9 bases and V by 3 bases; bases with no gene match: 12. The CDR3 loop spans 18 amino acids. The DNA for the CDR3 is TGTGCCAGCAGCTTCGAGCCGGCCGGACTAGCGGGGGGGAGTGAGCAGTTCTTC. Protein sequence: CASSFEPAGLAGGSEQFF.

The chain uses TRBV15 and TRBJ2-3, with 7 bases aligning to TRBD2. This CDR3 contains 19 residues. Germline V lookup: CDR1 LNHNV, CDR2 YYDKDF (reference sequence). V was clipped by 0 bases and J by 2 bases; unmatched bases: 14. For the CDR3, the DNA is TGTGCCACCAGCAGAGACAGGAGTGGAGCGGGGAGTTTCACAGATACGCAGTATTTT. It encodes CATSRDRSGAGSFTDTQYF.